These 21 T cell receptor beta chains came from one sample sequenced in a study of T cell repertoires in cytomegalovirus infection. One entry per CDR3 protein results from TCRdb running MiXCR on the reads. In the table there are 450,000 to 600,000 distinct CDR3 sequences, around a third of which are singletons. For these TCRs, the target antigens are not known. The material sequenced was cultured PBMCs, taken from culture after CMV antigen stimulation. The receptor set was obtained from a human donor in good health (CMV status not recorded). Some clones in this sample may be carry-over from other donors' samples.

CDR3 DNA: TGCAGTGCTAGGGAGTGGGGGGGACCACTCACAGATACGCAGTATTTT. Its protein is CSAREWGGPLTDTQYF. V usage is TRBV20-1 and J usage is TRBJ2-3; 7 bases align to TRBD2. The V and J ends lost 3 bases and 2 bases, in that order; junction bases with no gene match: 11. Germline V lookup: CDR1 DFQATT, CDR2 SNEGSKA (reference sequence). The CDR3 has 16 residues.

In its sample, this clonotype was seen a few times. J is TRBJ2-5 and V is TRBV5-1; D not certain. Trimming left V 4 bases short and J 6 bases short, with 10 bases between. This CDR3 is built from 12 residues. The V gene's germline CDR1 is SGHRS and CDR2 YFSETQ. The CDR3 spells CASSPDGQTQYF. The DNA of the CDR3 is TGCGCCAGCAGCCCGGACGGACAGACCCAGTACTTC.

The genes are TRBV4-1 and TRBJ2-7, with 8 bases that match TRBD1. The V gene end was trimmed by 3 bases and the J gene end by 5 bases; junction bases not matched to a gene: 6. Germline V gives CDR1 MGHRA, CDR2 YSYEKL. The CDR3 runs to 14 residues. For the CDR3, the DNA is TGCGCCAGCAGCCAGGACAGGGTTCAGCACGAGCAGTACTTC. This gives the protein CASSQDRVQHEQYF.

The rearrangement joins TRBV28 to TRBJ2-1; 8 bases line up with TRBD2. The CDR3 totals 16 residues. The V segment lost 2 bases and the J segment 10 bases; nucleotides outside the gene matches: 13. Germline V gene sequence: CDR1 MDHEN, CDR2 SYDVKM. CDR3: CASSLPITAGGQEQFF. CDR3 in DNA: TGTGCCAGCAGTTTACCCATTACGGCGGGAGGTCAGGAGCAGTTCTTC. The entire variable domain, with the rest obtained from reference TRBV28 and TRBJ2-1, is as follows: DVKVTQSSRYLVKRTGEKVFLECVQDMDHENMFWYRQDPGLGLRLIYFSYDVKMKEKGDIPEGYSVSREKKERFSLILESASTNQTSMYLCASSLPITAGGQEQFFGPGTRLTVL.

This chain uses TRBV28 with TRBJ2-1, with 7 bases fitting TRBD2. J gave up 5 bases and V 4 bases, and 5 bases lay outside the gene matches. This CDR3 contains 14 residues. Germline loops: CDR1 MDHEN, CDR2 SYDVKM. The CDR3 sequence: CASSSPTSNNEQFF. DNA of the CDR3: TGTGCCAGCAGTTCGCCGACTAGCAACAATGAGCAGTTCTTC. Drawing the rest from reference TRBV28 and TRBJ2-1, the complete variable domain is DVKVTQSSRYLVKRTGEKVFLECVQDMDHENMFWYRQDPGLGLRLIYFSYDVKMKEKGDIPEGYSVSREKKERFSLILESASTNQTSMYLCASSSPTSNNEQFFGPGTRLTVL.

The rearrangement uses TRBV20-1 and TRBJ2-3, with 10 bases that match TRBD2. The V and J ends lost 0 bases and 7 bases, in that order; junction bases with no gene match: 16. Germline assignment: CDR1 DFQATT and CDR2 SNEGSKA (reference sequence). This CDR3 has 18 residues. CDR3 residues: CSARDFFLAGVKGYTQYF. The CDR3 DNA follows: TGCAGTGCTAGAGATTTTTTCCTAGCGGGAGTGAAGGGGTATACGCAGTATTTT.

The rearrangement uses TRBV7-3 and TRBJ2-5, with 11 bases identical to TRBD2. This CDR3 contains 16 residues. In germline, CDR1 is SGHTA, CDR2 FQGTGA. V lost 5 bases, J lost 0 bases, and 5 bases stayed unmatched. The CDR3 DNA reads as TGTGCCAGCAGCCCCCGTAGCGGGAGGGACCAAGAGACCCAGTACTTC. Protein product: CASSPRSGRDQETQYF.

The CDR3 loop is CAISGGLAGPHEQFF. The CDR3 nucleotides are TGTGCCATCAGTGGCGGACTAGCGGGACCTCACGAGCAGTTCTTC. The chain is built from TRBV10-3 and TRBJ2-1; 12 bases fit TRBD2. Germline V gives CDR1 ENHRY, CDR2 SYGVKD. This CDR3 has 15 amino acids. The ends lost 4 bases at V and 10 bases at J; junction bases unmatched: 8.

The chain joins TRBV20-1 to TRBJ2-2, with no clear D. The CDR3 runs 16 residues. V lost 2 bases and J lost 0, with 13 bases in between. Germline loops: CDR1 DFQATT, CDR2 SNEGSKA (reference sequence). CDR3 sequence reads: CSARTSATANTGELFF. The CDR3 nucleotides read TGCAGTGCTAGAACCAGCGCCACCGCGAACACCGGGGAGCTGTTTTTT.

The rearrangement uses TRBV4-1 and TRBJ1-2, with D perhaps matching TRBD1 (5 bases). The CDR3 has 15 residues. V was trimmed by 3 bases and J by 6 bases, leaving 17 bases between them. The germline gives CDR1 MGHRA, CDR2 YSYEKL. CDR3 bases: TGCGCCAGCAGCCAGGAACGGCTCCTGGGGGATGGCTACACCTTC. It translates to CASSQERLLGDGYTF.

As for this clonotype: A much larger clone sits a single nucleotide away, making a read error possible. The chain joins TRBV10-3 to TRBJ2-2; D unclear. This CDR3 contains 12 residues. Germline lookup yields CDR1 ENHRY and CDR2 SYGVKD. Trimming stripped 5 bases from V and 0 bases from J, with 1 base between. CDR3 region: CAISTNTGELFF. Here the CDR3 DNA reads TGTGCCATCAGTACGAACACCGGGGAGCTGTTTTTT.

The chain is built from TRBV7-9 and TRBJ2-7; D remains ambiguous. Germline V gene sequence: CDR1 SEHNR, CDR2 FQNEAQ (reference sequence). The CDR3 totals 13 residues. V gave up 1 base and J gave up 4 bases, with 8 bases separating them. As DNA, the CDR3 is TGTGCCAGCAGCTTAGATCCTGGATACGAGCAGTACGTC. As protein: CASSLDPGYEQYV.

The CDR3 DNA reads TGTGCCAGCAGAGCAGGACAGGGGACCACAGATACGCAGTATTTT. Encoded protein: CASRAGQGTTDTQYF. The rearrangement joins TRBV7-4 to TRBJ2-3, with 9 bases aligning to TRBD1. The ends lost 6 bases at V and 2 bases at J; junction bases unmatched: 6. The CDR3 runs to 15 residues. CDR1 and CDR2 from the germline V gene are SGHVT and SQSDAQ.

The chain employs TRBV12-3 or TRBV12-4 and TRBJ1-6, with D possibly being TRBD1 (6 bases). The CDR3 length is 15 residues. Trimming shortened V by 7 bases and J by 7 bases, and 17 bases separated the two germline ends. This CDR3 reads CASTRRGTGNSPLHF. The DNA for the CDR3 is TGTGCCAGCACCCGCAGGGGAACAGGGAATTCACCCCTCCACTTT.

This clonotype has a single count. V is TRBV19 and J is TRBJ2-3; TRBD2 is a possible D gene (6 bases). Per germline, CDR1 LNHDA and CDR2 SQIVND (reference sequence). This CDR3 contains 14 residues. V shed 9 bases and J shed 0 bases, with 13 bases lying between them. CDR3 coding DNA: TGTGCCAGCGGACAACGGGGGAGCACAGATACGCAGTATTTT. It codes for CASGQRGSTDTQYF. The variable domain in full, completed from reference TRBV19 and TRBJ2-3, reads DGGITQSPKYLFRKEGQNVTLSCEQNLNHDAMYWYRQDPGQGLRLIYYSQIVNDFQKGDIAEGYSVSREKKESFPLTVTSAQKNPTAFYLCASGQRGSTDTQYFGPGTRLTVL.

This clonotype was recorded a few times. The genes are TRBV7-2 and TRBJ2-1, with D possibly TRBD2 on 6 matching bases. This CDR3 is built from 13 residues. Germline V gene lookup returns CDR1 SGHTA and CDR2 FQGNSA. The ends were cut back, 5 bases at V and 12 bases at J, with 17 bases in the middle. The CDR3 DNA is TGTGCCAGCAGCGAGGGACTGATGGTCGTGCAGTTCTTC. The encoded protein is CASSEGLMVVQFF.

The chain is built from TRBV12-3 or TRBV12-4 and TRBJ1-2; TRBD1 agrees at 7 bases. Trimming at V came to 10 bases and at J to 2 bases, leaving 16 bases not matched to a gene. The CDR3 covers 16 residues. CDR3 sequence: CATSATLGGLNYGYTF. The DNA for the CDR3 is TGTGCCACCTCGGCCACATTAGGGGGCCTCAACTATGGCTACACCTTC.

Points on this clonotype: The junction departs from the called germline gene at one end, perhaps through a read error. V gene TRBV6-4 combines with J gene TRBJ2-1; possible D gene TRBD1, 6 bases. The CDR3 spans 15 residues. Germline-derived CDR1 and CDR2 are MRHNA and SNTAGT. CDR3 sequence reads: CASRDSDSSYNEQFF. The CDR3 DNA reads TGTGCCAGCAGAGACTCGGACAGCTCCTACAATGAGCAGTTCTTC.

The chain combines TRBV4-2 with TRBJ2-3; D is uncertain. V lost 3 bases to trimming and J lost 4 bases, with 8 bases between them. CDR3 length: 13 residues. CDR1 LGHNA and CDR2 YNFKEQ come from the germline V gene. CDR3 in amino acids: CASSHEPPDTQYF. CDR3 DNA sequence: TGTGCCAGCAGCCACGAGCCCCCAGATACGCAGTATTTT.

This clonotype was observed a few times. The CDR3 protein is CASSESGSYEQYF. In nucleotides, the CDR3 is TGTGCCAGCAGTGAATCAGGTTCCTACGAGCAGTACTTC. The V call is TRBV25-1, the J call TRBJ2-7; no definite D call. The CDR3 totals 13 residues. Germline V lookup: CDR1 MGHDK, CDR2 SYGVNS. V was pared by 1 base and J by 1 base, with 5 bases between.

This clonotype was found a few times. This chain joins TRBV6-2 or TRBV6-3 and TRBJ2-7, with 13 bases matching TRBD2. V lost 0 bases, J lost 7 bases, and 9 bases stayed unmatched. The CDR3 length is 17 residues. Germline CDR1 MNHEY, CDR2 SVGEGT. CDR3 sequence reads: CASSYSNGLAGVREQYV. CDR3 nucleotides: TGTGCCAGCAGTTACTCGAACGGACTAGCGGGAGTTCGGGAGCAGTACGTC.